Ten or more counts support the clone carrying this T cell receptor (beta chain). The antigen is undetermined. Germline assignment: CDR1 PRHDT and CDR2 FYEKMQ (reference sequence). This CDR3 spans 12 amino acids. With 1 base removed from V and 11 bases from J, the gap between germline ends came to 11 bases. These data belong to a study of metastatic and nonmetastatic thyroid tumors. Study in general: Repertoires from malignant and benign thyroid patients were compared across blood and tumor or nodule tissue. Findings of the study overall: In both blood and tumor samples, TCR beta diversity was reported significantly higher for malignant than benign nodules.

In the study's own analysis: The study built a papillary thyroid cancer distant-metastasis classifier from CDR3 differences across clinicopathological groups. TCRdb reanalyzed the PCR reads with MiXCR. The V and J calls, along with clone size, are taken from TCRdb and not from the paper's own processing. The data contain around 53,000 clones, about a sixth of them singletons. Thyroid surgery was preceded by no treatment in any patient. This sequence joins TRBV13 and TRBJ1-1; D perhaps matches TRBD1 (5 bases). This TCR came from a female donor with papillary thyroid cancer or a benign thyroid nodule (not recorded which). Some clones in this sample may be carry-over from other donors' samples. Sample: blood. Here the CDR3 reads CASSLARVEAFF. CDR3 bases: TGTGCCAGCAGCTTAGCCAGGGTTGAGGCTTTCTTT.